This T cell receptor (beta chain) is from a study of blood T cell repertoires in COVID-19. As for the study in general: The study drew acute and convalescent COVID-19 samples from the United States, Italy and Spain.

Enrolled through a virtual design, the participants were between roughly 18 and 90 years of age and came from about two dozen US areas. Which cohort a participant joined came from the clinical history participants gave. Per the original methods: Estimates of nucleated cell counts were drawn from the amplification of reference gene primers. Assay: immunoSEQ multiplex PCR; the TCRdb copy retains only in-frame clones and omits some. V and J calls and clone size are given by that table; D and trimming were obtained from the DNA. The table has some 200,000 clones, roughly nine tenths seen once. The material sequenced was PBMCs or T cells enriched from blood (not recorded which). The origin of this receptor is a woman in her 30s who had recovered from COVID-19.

CDR3 residues: CASSNRGRNNEQFF. The DNA for the CDR3 is TGTGCCAGCAGCAACAGGGGGCGAAACAATGAGCAGTTCTTC. The chain has TRBV11-3 and TRBJ2-1; 9 positions agree with TRBD1. J gave up 5 bases and V 5 bases, and 4 bases lay outside the gene matches. The CDR3 sequence is 14 residues long. Germline V CDR1 and CDR2: SGHNT, YENEEA.